The clone carrying this T cell receptor (beta chain) appeared once. This sample is drawn from a study of blood T cell repertoires in COVID-19. Study at large: PBMCs, B-cell-depleted T cells, or T cells were the source of the cDNA or gDNA that made up the material.

With 4 bases removed from V and 4 bases from J, the gap between germline ends came to 8 bases. The CDR3 has 13 amino acids. The germline CDR1 and CDR2 sequences are KGHSH and LQKENI. Assay used: immunoSEQ multiplex PCR; TCRdb lists only in-frame clones, some missing. Here the sample spans about 340,000 clones, around 83% being singletons. The sequenced material came from peripheral blood. J is TRBJ1-5 and V is TRBV18; D is ambiguous. The sequence derives from a man aged 25 to 45 with active or convalescent COVID-19. CDR3 protein: CASSRQRNQPQHF. CDR3 bases: TGTGCCAGCTCACGGCAGCGAAATCAGCCCCAGCATTTT. Full variable domain (remainder filled in from reference TRBV18 and TRBJ1-5): NAGVMQNPRHLVRRRGQEARLRCSPMKGHSHVYWYRQLPEEGLKFMVYLQKENIIDESGMPKERFSAEFPKEGPSILRIQQVVRGDSAAYFCASSRQRNQPQHFGDGTRLSIL.